This T cell receptor (beta chain) was recovered during a study of T cell responses to AZD1222 COVID-19 vaccine. General study points: Two AZD1222 doses significantly raised spike-specific TCR breadth and depth over controls. Among the donors, most were white British and more were female, and clonal diversity was possibly underestimated.

Notes on this clone: What it binds is unknown.

The CDR3 is made up of 13 amino acids. In germline, CDR1 is MNHNS, CDR2 SASEGT. V was cut by 3 bases and J by 2 bases, with 7 bases left in between. Measured with immunoSEQ multiplex PCR; TCRdb has only the in-frame clones, and not every one. The repertoire holds about 120,000 clones, with approximately 90% as singletons. The chain has TRBV6-1 and TRBJ1-1; D remains unclear. Sequences were derived from peripheral blood, sampled on day 0 of AZD1222 vaccination. The sequence came from an adult in good health. The CDR3, as DNA: TGTGCCAGCAGTGATGGGGATAACACTGAAGCTTTCTTT. Translation gives CASSDGDNTEAFF.